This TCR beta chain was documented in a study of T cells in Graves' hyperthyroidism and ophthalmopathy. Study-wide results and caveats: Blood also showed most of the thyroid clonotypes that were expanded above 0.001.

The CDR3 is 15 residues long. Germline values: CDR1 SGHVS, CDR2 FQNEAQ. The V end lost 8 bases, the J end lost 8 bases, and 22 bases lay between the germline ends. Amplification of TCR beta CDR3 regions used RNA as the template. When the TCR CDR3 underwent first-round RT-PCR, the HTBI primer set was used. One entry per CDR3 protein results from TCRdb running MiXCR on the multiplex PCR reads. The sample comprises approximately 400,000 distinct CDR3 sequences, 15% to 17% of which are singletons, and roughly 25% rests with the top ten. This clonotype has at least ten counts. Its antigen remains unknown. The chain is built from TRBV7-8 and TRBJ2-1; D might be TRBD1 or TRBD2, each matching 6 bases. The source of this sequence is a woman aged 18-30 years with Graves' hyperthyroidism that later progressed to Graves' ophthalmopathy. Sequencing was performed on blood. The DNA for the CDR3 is TGTGCCAGCTTTCTGTTTCGGGGGCCTTGGGATGAGCAGTTCTTC. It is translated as CASFLFRGPWDEQFF.